This passage covers 7 T cell receptor beta chains from one sample sequenced in a study of regulatory dendritic cells for organ transplantation (dated by TCRdb to the late 2010s). Sorted T cell subsets were CFSE-labeled and co-cultured for about five days with allogeneic regulatory or mature dendritic cells at a 1:10 DC:T ratio. These receptors are not linked to any known antigen. The receptor library was made with the immunoSEQ multiplex PCR assay. What TCRdb holds here is the immuneACCESS table cut down to in-frame rearrangements. Part of the clones is not present; checked against another copy, under half of the missing clones reflect an unresolved V gene, and the others are unexplained. This sample lists roughly 20,000 clones; roughly 88% were detected once. The ten largest clonotypes hold 0.65% to 0.8% of the sample. The sample consisted of naive CD4+ T cells from blood cultured with regulatory dendritic cells. The cell subset or site label corresponds to: CD45RA+ naive T cells. These receptors were obtained from a human donor in good health.

The chain has TRBV29-1 and TRBJ2-1; TRBD2 matches at 9 bases. J was trimmed by 5 bases and V by 7 bases; bases with no gene match: 6. CDR1 is SQVTM and CDR2 is ANQGSEA in the germline V gene. The CDR3 covers 13 residues. The CDR3 coding sequence is TGCAGCGCCGGGACTAGCAGTAACAATGAGCAGTTCTTC. It specifies CSAGTSSNNEQFF.

The chain recombines TRBV5-8 with TRBJ2-3; a possible D gene is TRBD1 (6 bases). The CDR3 is made up of 16 amino acids. V was shortened by 0 bases and J by 0 bases, with 11 bases between the two germline ends. The germline gives CDR1 SGHTS, CDR2 YDEGEE. CDR3 amino acids: CASSLGSGASTDTQYF. DNA of the CDR3: TGTGCCAGCAGCTTGGGGTCAGGGGCCAGCACAGATACGCAGTATTTT.

The sample holds one count of this clone. V is TRBV28 and J is TRBJ2-1, with a possible D match to TRBD2 (6 bases). The CDR3 has 15 residues. V was clipped by 3 bases and J by 6 bases, with 15 bases between them. The V gene's germline CDR1 is MDHEN and CDR2 SYDVKM. The CDR3 DNA sequence: TGTGCCAGCAGTTTCCCCGGACTAAGTAGCAATGAGCAGTTCTTC. This translates into CASSFPGLSSNEQFF.

This clone was recorded only once. The chain links TRBV4-1 to TRBJ2-5, with TRBD2 as a possible D gene (6 bases). Germline V gene data show CDR1 as MGHRA and CDR2 as YSYEKL. V was pared by 3 bases and J by 5 bases, with 13 bases between. This CDR3 region has 14 residues. The CDR3 DNA follows: TGCGCCAGCAGCCACGCCGGGACTGCGGAGACCCAGTACTTC. This gives the protein CASSHAGTAETQYF.

This sequence joins TRBV4-1 and TRBJ2-7; D is perhaps TRBD2 (7 bases). The germline V gene encodes CDR1 MGHRA and CDR2 YSYEKL. V lost 8 bases and J lost 3, with 20 bases in between. CDR3 length equals 15 residues. The CDR3 is CASRSEGGGLYEQYF. The CDR3 DNA is TGCGCCAGCCGATCAGAGGGGGGGGGCCTCTACGAGCAGTACTTC.

The chain carries TRBV7-9 and TRBJ2-3, with D uncertain. This CDR3 region has 11 residues. The germline V and J ends were trimmed by 8 bases and 11 bases, with 14 bases remaining between them. Germline V gene lookup returns CDR1 SEHNR and CDR2 FQNEAQ (reference sequence). The CDR3 DNA sequence: TGTGCCAGCTCCGCAAAGAGCCGGCAGTATTTT. Residues: CASSAKSRQYF.

The chain has TRBV9 and TRBJ2-3; possible D gene TRBD2, 6 bases. From germline, CDR1 is SGDLS and CDR2 YYNGEE. The CDR3 consists of 14 residues. Trimming removed 4 bases at V and 6 bases at J, with 15 bases between. The CDR3 DNA is TGTGCCAGCAGCACGGGAGCGGCGGGTGATACGCAGTATTTT. The encoded protein is CASSTGAAGDTQYF.